The clone carrying this T cell receptor (beta chain) was counted once. The CDR3 runs 17 residues. With V trimmed by 1 base and J by 0 bases, 7 bases remained unmatched. CDR1 and CDR2 (germline): SGHRS, YFSETQ. These data belong to a study of blood T cell repertoires in COVID-19. Sequencing was performed with immunoSEQ multiplex PCR; in TCRdb, only in-frame clones are kept and a portion is missing. The repertoire includes approximately 120,000 clones, nearly 85% of them detected once, and around 6.7% sits in the top ten. The chain uses TRBV5-1 and TRBJ1-2, with 9 bases aligning to TRBD1. The sequence was obtained from a woman between 45 and 60 years old with acute or convalescent COVID-19. The sequenced material came from peripheral blood. CDR3 region: CASSLSGTGNPNYGYTF. DNA for the CDR3: TGCGCCAGCAGCTTGTCCGGGACAGGGAACCCTAACTATGGCTACACCTTC.